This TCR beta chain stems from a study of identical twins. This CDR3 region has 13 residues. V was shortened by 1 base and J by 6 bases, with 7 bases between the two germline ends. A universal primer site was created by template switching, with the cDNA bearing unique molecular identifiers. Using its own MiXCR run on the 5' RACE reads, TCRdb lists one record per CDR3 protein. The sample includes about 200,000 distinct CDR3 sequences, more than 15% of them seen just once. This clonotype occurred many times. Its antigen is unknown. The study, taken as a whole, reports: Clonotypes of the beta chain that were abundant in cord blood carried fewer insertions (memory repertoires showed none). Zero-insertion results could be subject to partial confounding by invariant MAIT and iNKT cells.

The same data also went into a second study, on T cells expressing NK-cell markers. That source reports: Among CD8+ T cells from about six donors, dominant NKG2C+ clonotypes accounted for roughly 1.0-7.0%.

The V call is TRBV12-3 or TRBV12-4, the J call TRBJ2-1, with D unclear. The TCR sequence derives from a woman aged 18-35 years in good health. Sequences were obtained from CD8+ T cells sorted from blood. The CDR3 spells CASSLDRLNEQFF. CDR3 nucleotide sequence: TGTGCCAGCAGTTTAGACCGCCTCAATGAGCAGTTCTTC.